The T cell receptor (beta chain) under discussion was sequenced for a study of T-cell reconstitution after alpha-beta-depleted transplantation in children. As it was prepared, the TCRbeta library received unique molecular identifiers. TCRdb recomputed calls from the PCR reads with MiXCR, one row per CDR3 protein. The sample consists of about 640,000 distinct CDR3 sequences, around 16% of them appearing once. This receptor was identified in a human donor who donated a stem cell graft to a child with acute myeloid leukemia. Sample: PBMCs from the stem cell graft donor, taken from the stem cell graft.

CDR3 protein: CASSLSPGGRNTEAFF. CDR3 sequence (DNA): TGTGCCAGCAGCTTAAGCCCCGGGGGTAGGAACACTGAAGCTTTCTTT. V is TRBV7-9 and J is TRBJ1-1, with D maybe TRBD1 (5 bases). The V and J ends lost 2 bases and 1 base respectively, with 14 bases between them. This CDR3 spans 16 amino acids. Germline-derived CDR1 and CDR2 are SEHNR and FQNEAQ (reference sequence).